This is a list of T cell receptor beta chains from one sample in a study of technical replicates of blood from several donors. This table comes from immunoSEQ multiplex PCR, and its TCRdb copy is limited to in-frame clones, with some not included. The sample has 60,000 to 85,000 clones; 91% are singletons. The sample consisted of T cells isolated from PBMCs. These receptor sequences come from a human donor in good health. CDR3s include the opening cysteine and the closing phenylalanine or tryptophan. Fields, in order: D gene, V gene, CDR3 length, clone size, J gene, CDR3 DNA, CDR3 protein. The D gene is left open where the match is weak. A row's size may be missing; if present it is once, few, many or a size class.

>.|TRBV4-1|15|.|TRBJ1-3
TGCGCCAGCAGCCTACAACACAGCTCTGGAAACACCATATATTTT
CASSLQHSSGNTIYF
>.|TRBV19|14|.|TRBJ2-7
TGTGCCAGTAGTCCACTAGACCCTACATACGAGCAGTACTTC
CASSPLDPTYEQYF
>.|TRBV6-1|15|few|TRBJ1-5
TGTGCCAGCAGTGAACCCCCAGGGGTTGGGGAGCCCCAGCATTTT
CASSEPPGVGEPQHF
>.|TRBV14|11|.|TRBJ2-7
TGTGCCAGTGGCAGCTCCTACGAGCAGTACTTC
CASGSSYEQYF
>.|TRBV5-1|14|.|TRBJ2-4
TGCGCCAGCAGGGGCATGGCAGATAAAAACATTCAGTACTTC
CASRGMADKNIQYF
>.|TRBV9|16|.|TRBJ2-1
TGTGCCAGCAGCGTAACAAAGGCGGGATCCTACAATGAGCAGTTCTTC
CASSVTKAGSYNEQFF
>.|TRBV25-1|12|.|TRBJ2-5
TGTGCCACCTTTTCTTCGAGGGCAACCCAGTACTTC
CATFSSRATQYF
>.|TRBV11-1|13|.|TRBJ2-1
TGTGCCAGCAGCTTAGTTTCGGGGTTGGAGCAGTTCTTC
CASSLVSGLEQFF
>.|TRBV25-1|14|.|TRBJ2-1
TGTGCCAGCAGTGATGGTAGGAGAGCCAATGAGCAGTTCTTC
CASSDGRRANEQFF
>TRBD1|TRBV2|15|few|TRBJ1-5
TGTGCCAGCAGTGATATAGGGGACAGCCATCAGCCCCAGCATTTT
CASSDIGDSHQPQHF
>TRBD2|TRBV15|15|.|TRBJ2-1
TGTGCCACCAGCAGAGCTAGCGGAAATTACAATGAGCAGTTCTTC
CATSRASGNYNEQFF
>TRBD2|TRBV6-5|15|.|TRBJ2-3
TGTGCCAGCAGCTCTCCAGCGGGAGACACAGATACGCAGTATTTT
CASSSPAGDTDTQYF
>TRBD1|TRBV6-5|15|.|TRBJ2-3
TGTGCCAGCAGAATCCCGGGACAGGGGACAGATACGCAGTATTTT
CASRIPGQGTDTQYF
>TRBD1|TRBV6-1|13|.|TRBJ1-2
TGTGCCAGCAGTGATAGGGACAGGGGGAGCTACACCTTC
CASSDRDRGSYTF
>.|TRBV6-4|12|.|TRBJ2-7
TGTGCCAGTCTCCAGGGATCCTACGAGCAGTACTTC
CASLQGSYEQYF
>TRBD1|TRBV4-2|16|.|TRBJ1-1
TGTGCCAGCAGCCCAGAGGTCCAGGGGGCCGGGTCTGAAGCTTTCTTT
CASSPEVQGAGSEAFF
>.|TRBV5-1|15|.|TRBJ1-1
TGCGCCAGCAGCTTGGCGCAGGGGATGAACACTGAAGCTTTCTTT
CASSLAQGMNTEAFF
>TRBD1|TRBV7-2|16|.|TRBJ1-5
TGTGCCAGCAGCTTATGGGGACAGTATAGCAATCAGCCCCAGCATTTT
CASSLWGQYSNQPQHF
>TRBD2|TRBV5-1|15|.|TRBJ2-2
TGCGCCAGCAGCTTGCGGGAGGCTTACACCGGGGAGCTGTTTTTT
CASSLREAYTGELFF
>TRBD2|TRBV28|16|.|TRBJ2-7
TGTGCCAGCAGTTATTCCGGGACTAGCGCCTTCTACGAGCAGTACTTC
CASSYSGTSAFYEQYF
>TRBD2|TRBV30|15|.|TRBJ2-7
TGTGCCTGGAGCGTCGGGCTAGCGGGAGGCTACGAGCAGTACTTC
CAWSVGLAGGYEQYF
>TRBD2|TRBV9|14|.|TRBJ2-1
TGTGCCAGCAGCGTGGGACTAGCTAACAATGAGCAGTTCTTC
CASSVGLANNEQFF
>TRBD2|TRBV7-2|16|.|TRBJ2-1
TGTGCCAGCAGCCGATGGACTAGCGGTGGTATGGATGAGCAGTTCTTC
CASSRWTSGGMDEQFF
>TRBD1|TRBV27|15|.|TRBJ2-5
TGTGCCAGCAGTGCCGGGACAGGGTGGGAAGAGACCCAGTACTTC
CASSAGTGWEETQYF
>TRBD2|TRBV10-3|15|.|TRBJ2-1
TGTGCCATCAGTGAAGCGCGGGAGGCCCTGGGTGAGCAGTTCTTC
CAISEAREALGEQFF
>.|TRBV14|19|.|TRBJ2-1
TGTGCCAGCAGCCAAGATAACACAGGGCAAGGTTATCCTTACAATGAGCAGTTCTTC
CASSQDNTGQGYPYNEQFF
>TRBD1|TRBV28|14|.|TRBJ1-1
TGTGCCAGCAGTGCGGGACAGCCCAACACTGAAGCTTTCTTT
CASSAGQPNTEAFF
>TRBD2|TRBV4-1|16|once|TRBJ2-5
TGCGCCAGCAGCCAAGATCCGGCGGGAGCGGCTGAGACCCAGTACTTC
CASSQDPAGAAETQYF
>.|TRBV5-5|15|.|TRBJ1-5
TGTGCCAGCAGCCTGGATCCGGGTGCGCGACAGCCCCAGCATTTT
CASSLDPGARQPQHF
>.|TRBV2|15|.|TRBJ2-1
TGTGCCAGCAGTCTCGTGGAGGGCCTTTACAATGAGCAGTTCTTC
CASSLVEGLYNEQFF
>.|TRBV13|17|.|TRBJ1-4
TGTGCCAGCAGCTTACACCTCTTGGGAGTAACTAATGAAAAACTGTTTTTT
CASSLHLLGVTNEKLFF
>.|TRBV9|16|.|TRBJ2-3
TGTGCCAGCAGCGTGGAGGGAAGAAGGGTCACAGATACGCAGTATTTT
CASSVEGRRVTDTQYF
>TRBD1|TRBV5-1|14|.|TRBJ1-3
TGCGCCAGCAGCTCGACAGGGACTGGAAACACCATATATTTT
CASSSTGTGNTIYF
>TRBD1|TRBV5-1|15|.|TRBJ2-5
TGCGCCAGCAGCTTGTCCAGGGGGCTTGGAGAGACCCAGTACTTC
CASSLSRGLGETQYF
>TRBD1|TRBV14|11|once|TRBJ2-3
TGTGCCAGCAGACAGGGGGGTACGCAGTATTTT
CASRQGGTQYF
>TRBD2|TRBV14|13|.|TRBJ2-5
TGTGCCAGCAGCCAAGGGACTAGGGAGACCCAGTACTTC
CASSQGTRETQYF
>TRBD2|TRBV7-3|15|.|TRBJ2-2
TGTGCCAGCAGCTTATTAGCGGGAATTACCGGGGAGCTGTTTTTT
CASSLLAGITGELFF
>TRBD2|TRBV9|15|.|TRBJ2-5
TGTGCCAGCAGTACCAGCGGGAGCGAAAGAGAGACCCAGTACTTC
CASSTSGSERETQYF
>.|TRBV7-9|12|.|TRBJ1-5
TGTGCCAGCAGTGACGGGAGTCAGCCCCAGCATTTT
CASSDGSQPQHF
>.|TRBV7-2|14|.|TRBJ2-7
TGTGCCAGCAGCTTAGGGGTCCTCAGAGGCGAGCAGTACTTC
CASSLGVLRGEQYF
>.|TRBV4-1|13|.|TRBJ1-5
TGCGCCAGCAGCCTACTAACTTATCAGCCCCAGCATTTT
CASSLLTYQPQHF
>.|TRBV28|13|.|TRBJ1-5
TGTGCCAGCAGTCTGGGACACTCTCAGCCCCAGCATTTT
CASSLGHSQPQHF
>.|TRBV6-1|15|.|TRBJ2-3
TGTGCCAGCAGTGCGGGACTTCTCTTCGCAGATACGCAGTATTTT
CASSAGLLFADTQYF
>.|TRBV29-1|12|.|TRBJ2-2
TGCAGCGTTGACGCGAACACCGGGGAGCTGTTTTTT
CSVDANTGELFF
>.|TRBV21-1|15|.|TRBJ2-7
TGTGCCAGCAGCAGAGGACGCGGGAGCTTGGACGAGCAGTACTTC
CASSRGRGSLDEQYF
>TRBD2|TRBV5-1|14|.|TRBJ2-1
TGCGCCAGCAGCTTGGCTACTAGCGGTAATGAGCAGTTCTTC
CASSLATSGNEQFF
>TRBD2|TRBV11-2|16|.|TRBJ2-1
TGTGCCAGCAGCAATCTAGCGGGAGGAACCTACAATGAGCAGTTCTTC
CASSNLAGGTYNEQFF
>TRBD2|TRBV10-3|16|.|TRBJ2-1
TGTGCCATCAGTGATCCGACTAGCGGGTATTACAATGAGCAGTTCTTC
CAISDPTSGYYNEQFF